These 3 T cell receptor beta chains came from one sample sequenced in a study of blood T cell repertoires in COVID-19. Using immunoSEQ multiplex PCR, the repertoire was profiled, and TCRdb retains in-frame clones only, with some absent. Among 95,000 to 150,000 clones, roughly 86% were seen once, and the ten largest hold 5% to 6%. Sequencing was carried out using peripheral blood. The receptors stem from a human donor in a cohort sampled during active COVID-19.

This clone was recorded a few times. The chain employs TRBV5-1 and TRBJ2-7; possible D gene TRBD1, 6 bases. With 0 bases removed from V and 0 bases from J, the gap between germline ends came to 10 bases. Germline-derived CDR1 and CDR2 are SGHRS and YFSETQ. The CDR3 extends over 15 amino acids. This CDR3 is CASSLETGLSYEQYF. CDR3 sequence (DNA): TGCGCCAGCAGCTTGGAGACAGGCCTCTCCTACGAGCAGTACTTC.

J is TRBJ2-7 and V is TRBV21-1; TRBD2 is taken as the D call from the table, unchecked against the DNA. TRBV21-1 is classified as a pseudogene. The CDR3 is 15 amino acids. The CDR3 bases are TGTGCCAGCAGCAAAGAGGAGCGTCGTTCCTACGAGCAGTACTTC. Amino acids: CASSKEERRSYEQYF.

The chain employs TRBV7-9 and TRBJ1-5; D remains unclear. The CDR3 loop spans 12 amino acids. The V gene's germline CDR1 is SEHNR and CDR2 FQNEAQ (reference sequence). Trimming took off 2 bases at V and 5 bases at J, with 4 bases between the two ends. In DNA, the CDR3 is TGTGCCAGCAGCTTACGGGATCAGCCCCAGCATTTT. It specifies CASSLRDQPQHF. Full variable domain (remainder filled in from reference TRBV7-9 and TRBJ1-5): DTGVSQNPRHKITKRGQNVTFRCDPISEHNRLYWYRQTLGQGPEFLTYFQNEAQLEKSRLLSDRFSAERPKGSFSTLEIQRTEQGDSAMYLCASSLRDQPQHFGDGTRLSIL.